This T cell receptor beta chain came from a study of regulatory T cells in long-lasting Graves disease (dated by TCRdb to 2020 to 2023). Concerning the study at large: Persistent Graves' disease was defined as persistently positive TSH receptor autoantibodies together with antithyroid drug treatment for over 5 years. Antithyroid drugs had been taken for 8.5 to 11 years on average by persistent Graves' disease patients in the clinical cohort. This study used TCR sequencing and RNA sequencing of peripheral blood to compare persistent Graves' disease patients against newly diagnosed Graves' disease patients. A total of around 35 samples were covered by TCR sequencing, comprising roughly 13 persistent and 20 or so newly diagnosed Graves' disease patients. The study was registered as a clinical trial and conducted in China. On the study overall, not on this receptor specifically: Persistent disease showed preferential use of TRBV28, TRBJ1-2 and TRBJ2-5, whereas newly diagnosed disease favored TRBV20-1 and TRBJ2-1. Only the TCR beta chain was sequenced and analyzed. The small sample size was acknowledged by the authors as a limitation that may reduce accuracy. Persistent patients shared more public clonotypes among themselves (more than 2,500) than newly diagnosed patients did (over 950). Peripheral blood alone was examined, since thyroid tissue, which constituted the primary lesion, could not be accessed. Lower TCR Shannon entropy and fewer highly expanded clones were observed in persistent Graves' disease patients than in newly diagnosed patients, which suggested clonal expansion.

The library came from multiplex PCR. The instrument given in TCRdb is Illumina HiSeq 4000. CDR3 regions were amplified by Arm-PCR with iRepertoire HTBI primers to construct TCR beta libraries. PCR products were gel purified before sequencing. Per the original workflow: Across samples, about 64 TRBV and 14 TRBJ segments were identified and used for gene usage analysis of CDR3 amino acid clonotypes. Filtered high-quality paired reads were merged into contigs using COPE and FqMerger. Contigs were aligned with BLAST to IMGT TRBV, TRBD and TRBJ reference genes, and CDR3 was defined per IMGT. Highly expanded clones were defined as clonotypes with a frequency above 0.1%. Shannon entropy was used to measure repertoire diversity, and the Gini coefficient was used to measure V-J evenness. Clonotypes shared by more than one individual were considered public. TCRdb reanalyzed the raw reads on its own, using fastp at Q25 for trimming and MiXCR for clone calling, and kept in-frame beta chains. Rows with one shared CDR3 protein collapse into an entry with the most common genes and DNA. None of the V and J calls come from the authors' own analysis; TCRdb made them. In this sample the table shows 430,000 or so distinct CDR3 sequences, 21% of which occur a single time. Approximately 14% of the sample comes from the top ten.

The germline V gene gives CDR1 as SNHLY and CDR2 as FYNNEI. The CDR3 holds 15 amino acids from the cysteine to the phenylalanine. Here the CDR3 DNA is all that survives: 45 bases in frame from base 1. The time point label here, explained by the study, means: persistent/refractory GD, antithyroid drugs over 5 years with positive TRAb. For both TCR sequencing and RNA sequencing, RNA was extracted from PBMCs using TRIzol. The diagnosis of Graves' disease was made according to American Thyroid Association guidelines. Recruitment of patients was carried out at an endocrinology department in Xi'an, China. From each patient, nine milliliters of peripheral blood was collected into an EDTA anticoagulant tube. PBMCs were isolated by Ficoll Paque Plus density gradient separation without further T cell sorting. RNA quality was checked with an Agilent 2100 Bioanalyzer and agarose gel, and concentration with a NanoDrop 2000.

About this clonotype itself: Its antigen target is currently unknown. No base quality values were provided; no much bigger clone lies one nucleotide off.

The TCR was taken from a female donor with Graves disease. The rearrangement joined TRBV2 to TRBJ2-5; the D gene is perhaps TRBD1, from 6 matching bases. The end of the DNA is better explained by TRBJ2-1, so the J call may be wrong. This material consisted of peripheral blood mononuclear cells (PBMCs), taken when the disease was refractory, from a patient treated with antithyroid drugs. Here is the DNA: TGTGCCAGCAGTGAAAACAGGGAAAAGTACAATGAGCAGTTCTTC. It is translated as CASSENREKYNEQFF.